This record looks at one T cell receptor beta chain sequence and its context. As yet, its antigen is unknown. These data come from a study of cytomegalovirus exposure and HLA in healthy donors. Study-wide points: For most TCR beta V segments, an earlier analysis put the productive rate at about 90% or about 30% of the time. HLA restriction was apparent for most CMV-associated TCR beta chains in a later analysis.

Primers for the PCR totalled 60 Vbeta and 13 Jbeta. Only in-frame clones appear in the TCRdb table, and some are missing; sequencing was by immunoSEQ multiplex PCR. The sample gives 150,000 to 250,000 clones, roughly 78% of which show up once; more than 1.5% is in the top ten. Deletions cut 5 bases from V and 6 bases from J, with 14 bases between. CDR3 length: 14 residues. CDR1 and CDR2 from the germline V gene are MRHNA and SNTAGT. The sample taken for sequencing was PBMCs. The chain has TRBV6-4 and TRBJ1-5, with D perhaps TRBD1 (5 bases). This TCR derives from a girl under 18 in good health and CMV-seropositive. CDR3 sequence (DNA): TGTGCCAGCAGTATCACGGGGGGAGGTCAGCCCCAGCATTTT. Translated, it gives CASSITGGGQPQHF.